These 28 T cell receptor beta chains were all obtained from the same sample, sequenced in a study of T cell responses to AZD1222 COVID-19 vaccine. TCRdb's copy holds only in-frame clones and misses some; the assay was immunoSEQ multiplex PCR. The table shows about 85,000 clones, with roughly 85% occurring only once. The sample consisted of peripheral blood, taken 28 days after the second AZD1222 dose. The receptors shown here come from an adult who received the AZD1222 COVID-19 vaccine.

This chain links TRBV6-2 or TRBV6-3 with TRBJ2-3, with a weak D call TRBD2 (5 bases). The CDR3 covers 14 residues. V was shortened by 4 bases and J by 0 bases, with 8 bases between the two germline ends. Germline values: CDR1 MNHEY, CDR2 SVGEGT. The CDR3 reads CASSLIASTDTQYF. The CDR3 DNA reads TGTGCCAGCAGTTTGATAGCGAGCACAGATACGCAGTATTTT.

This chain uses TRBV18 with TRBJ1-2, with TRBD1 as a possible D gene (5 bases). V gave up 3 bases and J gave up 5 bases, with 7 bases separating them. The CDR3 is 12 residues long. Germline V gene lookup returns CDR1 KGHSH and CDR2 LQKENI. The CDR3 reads CASSPGDYGYTF. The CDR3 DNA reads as TGTGCCAGCTCACCGGGGGATTATGGCTACACCTTC.

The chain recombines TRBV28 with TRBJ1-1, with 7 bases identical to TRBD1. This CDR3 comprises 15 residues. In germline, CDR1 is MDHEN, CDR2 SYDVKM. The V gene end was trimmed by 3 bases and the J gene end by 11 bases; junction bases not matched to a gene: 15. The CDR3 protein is CASSFSYRKQGGAFF. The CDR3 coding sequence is TGTGCCAGCAGTTTCTCCTACCGAAAGCAGGGGGGGGCTTTCTTT.

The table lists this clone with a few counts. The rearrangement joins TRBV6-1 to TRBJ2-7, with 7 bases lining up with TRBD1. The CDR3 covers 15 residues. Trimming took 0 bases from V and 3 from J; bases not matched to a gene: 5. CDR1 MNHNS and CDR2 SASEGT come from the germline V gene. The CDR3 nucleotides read TGTGCCAGCAGTGAAGCTTACACAGGGGACTACGAGCAGTACTTC. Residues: CASSEAYTGDYEQYF.

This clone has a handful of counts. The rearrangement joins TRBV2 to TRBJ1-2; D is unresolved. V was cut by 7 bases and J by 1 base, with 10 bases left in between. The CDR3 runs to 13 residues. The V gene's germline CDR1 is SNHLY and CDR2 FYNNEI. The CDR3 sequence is CASTVVRNYGYTF. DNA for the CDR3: TGTGCCAGCACGGTCGTCCGTAACTATGGCTACACCTTC. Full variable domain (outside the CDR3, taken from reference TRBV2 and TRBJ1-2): EPEVTQTPSHQVTQMGQEVILRCVPISNHLYFYWYRQILGQKVEFLVSFYNNEISEKSEIFDDQFSVERPDGSNFTLKIRSTKLEDSAMYFCASTVVRNYGYTFGSGTRLTVV.

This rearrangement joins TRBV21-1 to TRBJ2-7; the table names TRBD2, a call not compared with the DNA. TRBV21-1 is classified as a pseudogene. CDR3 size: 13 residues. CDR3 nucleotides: TGTGCCAGCAGCAAAGGGGGGGGAGACGAGCAGTACTTC. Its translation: CASSKGGGDEQYF.

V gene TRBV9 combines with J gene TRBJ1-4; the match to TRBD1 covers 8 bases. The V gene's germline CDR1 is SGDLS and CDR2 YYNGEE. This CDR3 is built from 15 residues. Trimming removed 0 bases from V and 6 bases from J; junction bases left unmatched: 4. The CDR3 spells CASSVGQGPYEKLFF. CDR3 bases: TGTGCCAGCAGCGTAGGACAGGGGCCGTATGAAAAACTGTTTTTT. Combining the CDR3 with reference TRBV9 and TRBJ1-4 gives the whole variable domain DSGVTQTPKHLITATGQRVTLRCSPRSGDLSVYWYQQSLDQGLQFLIQYYNGEERAKGNILERFSAQQFPDLHSELNLSSLELGDSALYFCASSVGQGPYEKLFFGSGTQLSVL.

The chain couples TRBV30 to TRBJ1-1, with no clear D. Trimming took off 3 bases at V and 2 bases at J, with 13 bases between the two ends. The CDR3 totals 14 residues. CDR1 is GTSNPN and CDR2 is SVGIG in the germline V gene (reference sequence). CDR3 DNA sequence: TGTGCCTGGAGAATAAGGGCCTTTAACACTGAAGCTTTCTTT. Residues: CAWRIRAFNTEAFF.

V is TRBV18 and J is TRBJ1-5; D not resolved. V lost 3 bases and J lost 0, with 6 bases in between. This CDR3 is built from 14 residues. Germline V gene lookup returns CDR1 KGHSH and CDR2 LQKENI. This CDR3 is CASSPTLSNQPQHF. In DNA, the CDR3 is TGTGCCAGCTCACCTACACTTAGCAATCAGCCCCAGCATTTT.

CDR3 nucleotides: TGTGCCAGCAGCCCTCGACTAGCGGGAGCAGCAGATACGCAGTATTTT. Translating it yields CASSPRLAGAADTQYF. This chain connects TRBV7-3 to TRBJ2-3; TRBD2 matches 12 bases. The CDR3 contains 16 residues. Germline lookup yields CDR1 SGHTA and CDR2 FQGTGA. V lost 5 bases, J lost 4 bases, and 7 bases stayed unmatched.

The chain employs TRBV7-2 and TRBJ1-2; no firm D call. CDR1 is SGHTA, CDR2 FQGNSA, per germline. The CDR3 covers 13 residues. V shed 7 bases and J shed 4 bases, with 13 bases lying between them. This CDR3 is CASTPMRSYGYTF. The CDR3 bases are TGTGCCAGCACCCCAATGAGGAGCTATGGCTACACCTTC.

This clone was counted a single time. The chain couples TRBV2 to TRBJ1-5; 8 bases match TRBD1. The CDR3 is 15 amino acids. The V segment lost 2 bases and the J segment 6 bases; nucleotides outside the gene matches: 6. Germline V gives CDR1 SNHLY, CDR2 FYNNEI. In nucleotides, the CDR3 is TGTGCCAGCAGTGAAATGGCAGGGGGCGGTCAGCCCCAGCATTTT. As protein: CASSEMAGGGQPQHF. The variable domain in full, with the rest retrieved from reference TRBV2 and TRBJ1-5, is EPEVTQTPSHQVTQMGQEVILRCVPISNHLYFYWYRQILGQKVEFLVSFYNNEISEKSEIFDDQFSVERPDGSNFTLKIRSTKLEDSAMYFCASSEMAGGGQPQHFGDGTRLSIL.

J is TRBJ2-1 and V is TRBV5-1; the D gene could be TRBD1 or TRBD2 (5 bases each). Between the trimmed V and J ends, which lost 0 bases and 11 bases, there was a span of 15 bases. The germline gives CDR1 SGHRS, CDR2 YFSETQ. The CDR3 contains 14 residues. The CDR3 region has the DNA TGCGCCAGCAGCTTGGAGGAGTGGGACCCAAAGCAGTTCTTC. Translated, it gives CASSLEEWDPKQFF. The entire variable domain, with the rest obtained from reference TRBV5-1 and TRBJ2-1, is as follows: KAGVTQTPRYLIKTRGQQVTLSCSPISGHRSVSWYQQTPGQGLQFLFEYFSETQRNKGNFPGRFSGRQFSNSRSEMNVSTLELGDSALYLCASSLEEWDPKQFFGPGTRLTVL.

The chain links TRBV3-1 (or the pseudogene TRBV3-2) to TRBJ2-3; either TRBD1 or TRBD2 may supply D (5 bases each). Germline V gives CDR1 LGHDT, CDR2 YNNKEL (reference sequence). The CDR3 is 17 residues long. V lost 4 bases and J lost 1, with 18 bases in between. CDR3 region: CASSPPAWGYGTDTQYF. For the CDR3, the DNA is TGTGCCAGCAGCCCCCCCGCGTGGGGGTATGGCACAGATACGCAGTATTTT.

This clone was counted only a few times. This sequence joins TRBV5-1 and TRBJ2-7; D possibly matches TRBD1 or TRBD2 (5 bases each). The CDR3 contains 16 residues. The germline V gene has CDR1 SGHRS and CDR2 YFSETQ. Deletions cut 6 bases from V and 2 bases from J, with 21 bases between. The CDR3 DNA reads TGCGCCAGCACCTCCGGCTGGGGGAGTGGCGCCTACGAGCAGTACTTC. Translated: CASTSGWGSGAYEQYF.

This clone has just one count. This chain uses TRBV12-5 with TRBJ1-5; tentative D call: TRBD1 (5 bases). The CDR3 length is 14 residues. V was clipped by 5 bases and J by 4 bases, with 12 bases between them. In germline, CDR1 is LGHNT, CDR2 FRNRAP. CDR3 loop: CASGLGLGNQPQHF. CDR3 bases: TGTGCTAGTGGTCTGGGGCTAGGGAATCAGCCCCAGCATTTT.

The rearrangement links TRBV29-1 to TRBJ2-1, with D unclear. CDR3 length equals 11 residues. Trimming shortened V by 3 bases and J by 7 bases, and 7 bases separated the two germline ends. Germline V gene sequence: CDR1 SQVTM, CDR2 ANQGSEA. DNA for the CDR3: TGCAGCGTTGACTTGGGTAATGAGCAGTTCTTC. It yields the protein CSVDLGNEQFF.

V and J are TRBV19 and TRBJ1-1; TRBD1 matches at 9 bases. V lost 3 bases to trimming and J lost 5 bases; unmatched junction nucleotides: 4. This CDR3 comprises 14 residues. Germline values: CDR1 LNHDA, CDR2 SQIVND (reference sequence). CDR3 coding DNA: TGTGCCAGTAGTATCGGACAGGGGAGGACTGAAGCTTTCTTT. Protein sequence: CASSIGQGRTEAFF.

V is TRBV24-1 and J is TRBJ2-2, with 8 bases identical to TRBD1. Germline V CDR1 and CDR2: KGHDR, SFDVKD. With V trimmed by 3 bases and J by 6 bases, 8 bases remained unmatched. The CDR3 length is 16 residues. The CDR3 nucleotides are TGTGCCACCAGTGATCCAGGGGGCTCGCTAGCCGGGGAGCTGTTTTTT. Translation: CATSDPGGSLAGELFF.

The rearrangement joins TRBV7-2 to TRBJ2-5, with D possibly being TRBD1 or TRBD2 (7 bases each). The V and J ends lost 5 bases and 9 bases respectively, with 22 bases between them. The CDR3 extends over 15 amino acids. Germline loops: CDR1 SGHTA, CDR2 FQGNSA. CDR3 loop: CASSNYLGQAGAQYF. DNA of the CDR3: TGTGCCAGCAGCAACTACCTCGGACAGGCGGGGGCCCAGTACTTC.

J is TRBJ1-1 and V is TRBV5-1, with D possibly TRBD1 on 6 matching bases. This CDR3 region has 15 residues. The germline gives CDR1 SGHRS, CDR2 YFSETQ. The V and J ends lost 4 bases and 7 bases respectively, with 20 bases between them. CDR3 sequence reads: CASSDHRRGQIEAFF. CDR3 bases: TGCGCCAGCAGCGATCACAGACGGGGGCAAATTGAAGCTTTCTTT.

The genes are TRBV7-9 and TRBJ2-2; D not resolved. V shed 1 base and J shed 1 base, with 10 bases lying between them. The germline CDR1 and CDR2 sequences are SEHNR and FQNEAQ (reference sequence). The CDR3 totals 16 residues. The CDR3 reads CASSLGHSLNTGELFF. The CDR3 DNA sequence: TGTGCCAGCAGCTTAGGTCACAGCTTGAACACCGGGGAGCTGTTTTTT.

CDR3 in DNA: TGTGCCAGCAGCCCGGCCGGGATCCGGGGCAATGAGCAGTTCTTC. This encodes CASSPAGIRGNEQFF. The chain is built from TRBV5-4 and TRBJ2-1; a weak D match, TRBD2 (5 bases). CDR1 and CDR2 (germline): SGHNT, YYREEE (reference sequence). Trimming cost V 4 bases and J 6 bases, with 17 bases left between them. The CDR3 consists of 15 residues.

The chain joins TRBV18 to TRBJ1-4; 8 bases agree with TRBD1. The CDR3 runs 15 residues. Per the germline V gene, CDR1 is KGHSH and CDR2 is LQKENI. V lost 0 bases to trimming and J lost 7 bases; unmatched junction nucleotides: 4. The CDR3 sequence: CASSPPGTGTEKLFF. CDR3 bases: TGTGCCAGCTCACCACCGGGGACAGGAACTGAAAAACTGTTTTTT.

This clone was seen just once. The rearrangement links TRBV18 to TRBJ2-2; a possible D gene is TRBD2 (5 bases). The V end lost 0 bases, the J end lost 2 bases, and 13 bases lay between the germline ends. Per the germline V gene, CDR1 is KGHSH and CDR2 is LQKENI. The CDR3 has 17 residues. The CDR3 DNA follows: TGTGCCAGCTCACCACCGGTACTAGAGATAAACACCGGGGAGCTGTTTTTT. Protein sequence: CASSPPVLEINTGELFF.

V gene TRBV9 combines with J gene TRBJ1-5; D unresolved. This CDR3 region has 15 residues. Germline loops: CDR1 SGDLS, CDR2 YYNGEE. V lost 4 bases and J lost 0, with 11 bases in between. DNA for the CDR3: TGTGCCAGCAGCCCTACCGGGCATAGCAATCAGCCCCAGCATTTT. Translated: CASSPTGHSNQPQHF. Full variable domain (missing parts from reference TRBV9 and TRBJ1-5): DSGVTQTPKHLITATGQRVTLRCSPRSGDLSVYWYQQSLDQGLQFLIQYYNGEERAKGNILERFSAQQFPDLHSELNLSSLELGDSALYFCASSPTGHSNQPQHFGDGTRLSIL.

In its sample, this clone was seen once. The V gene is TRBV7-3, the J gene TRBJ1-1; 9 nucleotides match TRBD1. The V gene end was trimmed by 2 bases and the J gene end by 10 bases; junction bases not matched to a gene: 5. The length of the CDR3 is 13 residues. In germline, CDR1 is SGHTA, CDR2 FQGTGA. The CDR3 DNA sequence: TGTGCCAGCAGCTTAGGGACAGGGTGGGCAGCTTTCTTT. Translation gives CASSLGTGWAAFF.

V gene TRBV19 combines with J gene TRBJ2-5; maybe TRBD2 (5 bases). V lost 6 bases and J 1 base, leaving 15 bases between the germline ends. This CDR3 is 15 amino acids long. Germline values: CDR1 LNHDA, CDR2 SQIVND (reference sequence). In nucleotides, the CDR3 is TGTGCCAGTAGGGAGGACGCCACACTCCAAGAGACCCAGTACTTC. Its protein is CASREDATLQETQYF.